Shown below are 2 T cell receptor beta chains from a single sample sequenced in a study of T cell responses to AZD1222 COVID-19 vaccine. This table comes from immunoSEQ multiplex PCR, and its TCRdb copy is limited to in-frame clones, with some not included. Of more than 75,000 clones in the sample, about 90% are singletons; the top ten hold around 8.1%. Sample: peripheral blood, taken on day 0 of AZD1222 vaccination. The receptor source for this set is an adult in good health.

The chain recombines TRBV3-1 (or the pseudogene TRBV3-2) with TRBJ2-2, with a weak D call TRBD2 (5 bases). The CDR3 runs 14 residues. Germline CDR1 reads LGHDT; CDR2 reads YNNKEL (reference sequence). Trimming shortened V by 7 bases and J by 6 bases, and 15 bases separated the two germline ends. The CDR3 region has the DNA TGTGCCAGCACCCGTGCGGGTGACGCCGGGGAGCTGTTTTTT. It encodes CASTRAGDAGELFF.

V gene TRBV18 combines with J gene TRBJ1-5; the match to TRBD1 covers 7 bases. CDR1 is KGHSH, CDR2 LQKENI, per germline. CDR3 length: 17 amino acids. Losses at the gene ends were 0 bases for V and 0 bases for J; bases not matched to a gene: 5. The DNA of the CDR3 is TGTGCCAGCTCACCACCCCAGGGGGACTATAGCAATCAGCCCCAGCATTTT. Protein product: CASSPPQGDYSNQPQHF.